The 15 T cell receptor beta chains reported below all come from one sample, sequenced in a study of response to subunit inactivated influenza vaccine. TCRdb reprocessed the RT-PCR reads with MiXCR, giving one entry per CDR3 protein. The table lists about 500,000 distinct CDR3 sequences, 16% of them singletons. Source: CD4+ T cells sorted from PBMCs, taken 23 to 25 months after vaccination. The receptors originated from a man in his fifties or sixties who received an inactivated influenza vaccine.

This clonotype turned up a few times. This chain links TRBV3-1 with TRBJ2-7, with unresolved D. Trimming removed 5 bases at V and 5 bases at J, with 13 bases between. Germline V gene data show CDR1 as LGHDT and CDR2 as YNNKEL (reference sequence). The CDR3 covers 13 residues. The CDR3 DNA sequence: TGTGCCAGCAGCTTCAAGGACCGGGACGAGCAGTACTTC. Its protein is CASSFKDRDEQYF.

This clonotype was detected a few times. This sequence joins TRBV6-2 or TRBV6-3 and TRBJ1-5, with 8 bases identical to TRBD1. The V segment lost 6 bases and the J segment 7 bases; nucleotides outside the gene matches: 17. The V gene's germline CDR1 is MNHEY and CDR2 SVGEGT. The CDR3 covers 17 residues. The CDR3 loop reads CASRLTGGMFLRQPQHF. The CDR3 nucleotides read TGTGCCAGCAGACTCACAGGGGGGATGTTCCTGCGGCAGCCCCAGCATTTT.

The rearrangement links TRBV19 to TRBJ2-7, with 7 bases identical to TRBD1. The junction had 7 bases not matched to a gene; V was cut back by 0 bases and J by 2 bases. The CDR3 spans 16 residues. Looked up from germline, CDR1 is LNHDA and CDR2 is SQIVND (reference sequence). CDR3 sequence: CASSIDGTDKTYEQYF. The CDR3 DNA follows: TGTGCCAGTAGTATAGATGGGACAGATAAAACCTACGAGCAGTACTTC.

The rearrangement joins TRBV25-1 to TRBJ1-6; TRBD1 matches 9 bases. In germline, CDR1 is MGHDK, CDR2 SYGVNS. V dropped 4 bases and J dropped 7; count of bases not matched to a gene: 2. The CDR3 length is 14 residues. The CDR3 DNA sequence: TGTGCCAGCAGTGTCGGGACAGGGAATTCACCCCTCCACTTT. It translates to CASSVGTGNSPLHF.

This clonotype has at least ten counts. The chain carries TRBV6-1 and TRBJ1-4; no reliable D call. The CDR3 is 11 residues long. V gave up 5 bases and J gave up 8 bases, with 6 bases separating them. Germline V lookup: CDR1 MNHNS, CDR2 SASEGT. The CDR3 spells CASSSREKLFF. CDR3 sequence (DNA): TGTGCCAGCAGTTCCAGGGAAAAACTGTTTTTT.

This clonotype showed up just a few times. The chain uses TRBV12-3 or TRBV12-4 and TRBJ2-1; 8 nucleotides match TRBD2. Germline trimming cut 0 bases from V and 10 bases from J; bases unmatched to any gene: 8. The CDR3 length is 15 residues. CDR3 sequence reads: CASSLALGGGQEQFF. The CDR3 DNA sequence: TGTGCCAGCAGTTTAGCGCTGGGCGGGGGGCAAGAGCAGTTCTTC.

This clonotype occurred a few times. CDR3 in amino acids: CSAIPDRGLAYEQYF. CDR3 sequence (DNA): TGCAGTGCTATTCCGGACAGGGGGCTAGCCTACGAGCAGTACTTC. The chain joins TRBV20-1 to TRBJ2-7, with 11 bases aligning to TRBD1. The CDR3 has 15 amino acids. V shed 4 bases, J shed 2 bases, and the junction held 7 bases outside the gene matches. In germline, CDR1 is DFQATT, CDR2 SNEGSKA (reference sequence).

This clonotype was found many times. V gene TRBV2 combines with J gene TRBJ2-2; 7 bases line up with TRBD1. CDR1 is SNHLY, CDR2 FYNNEI, per germline. The V and J ends lost 7 bases and 4 bases, in that order; junction bases with no gene match: 6. This CDR3 has 14 amino acids. The CDR3 region is CASKLTGVTGELFF. Written as DNA, the CDR3 is TGTGCCAGCAAATTAACAGGGGTCACCGGGGAGCTGTTTTTT.

J is TRBJ2-2 and V is TRBV4-3; 11 bases align to TRBD2. Germline CDR1 LGHNA, CDR2 YSLEER. This CDR3 has 23 amino acids. V shed 0 bases and J 4 bases; nucleotides not matched to a gene: 22. CDR3 amino acids: CASSQEIVRPASLAGVGTGELFF. The CDR3 DNA reads as TGCGCCAGCAGCCAAGAAATCGTAAGGCCAGCCTCACTAGCGGGAGTTGGCACCGGGGAGCTGTTTTTT.

This clonotype has a single count. V and J are TRBV9 and TRBJ2-2; 8 bases are shared with TRBD2. The ends lost 3 bases at V and 4 bases at J; junction bases unmatched: 11. Germline V gene data show CDR1 as SGDLS and CDR2 as YYNGEE. This CDR3 is built from 17 residues. The CDR3 region has the DNA TGTGCCAGCAGCGACCACCCTCCGCGGGGGGTCACCGGGGAGCTGTTTTTT. Translated, it gives CASSDHPPRGVTGELFF.

The chain has TRBV7-8 and TRBJ1-1, with TRBD1 matching over 7 bases. Germline-derived CDR1 and CDR2 are SGHVS and FQNEAQ. Germline trimming cut 5 bases from V and 2 bases from J; bases unmatched to any gene: 8. The CDR3 has 15 amino acids. The CDR3 region is CASSRPGQLNTEAFF. Written as DNA, the CDR3 is TGTGCCAGCAGCCGACCGGGACAGCTCAACACTGAAGCTTTCTTT.

The genes are TRBV7-2 and TRBJ2-7, with 7 bases aligning to TRBD2. The V gene's germline CDR1 is SGHTA and CDR2 FQGNSA. Germline trimming cut 4 bases from V and 6 bases from J; bases unmatched to any gene: 9. CDR3 size: 14 residues. The CDR3 protein is CASSSGGDVFEQYF. Written as DNA, the CDR3 is TGTGCCAGCAGCTCTGGGGGGGATGTTTTCGAGCAGTACTTC.

Here the CDR3 DNA reads TGCAGCGGGGGGACTAGCGGGAAGTATACGCAGTATTTT. The encoded protein is CSGGTSGKYTQYF. The chain uses TRBV29-1 and TRBJ2-3; 13 bases map to TRBD2. This CDR3 spans 13 amino acids. The germline CDR1 and CDR2 sequences are SQVTM and ANQGSEA. V shed 7 bases, J shed 7 bases, and the junction held 5 bases outside the gene matches.

The chain combines TRBV4-3 with TRBJ1-1; D remains unclear. CDR3 length: 14 residues. Germline V CDR1 and CDR2: LGHNA, YSLEER. The V end was cut by 3 bases, the J end by 0 bases, with 8 bases between. The CDR3 DNA reads as TGCGCCAGCAGCCAGAAGGTTATGAACACTGAAGCTTTCTTT. It codes for CASSQKVMNTEAFF.

At least ten counts were recorded for this clonotype. The chain employs TRBV12-3 or TRBV12-4 and TRBJ1-3; D perhaps matches TRBD1 (5 bases). The CDR3 length is 15 residues. Between the trimmed V and J ends, which lost 6 bases and 0 bases, there was a span of 12 bases. CDR3 coding DNA: TGTGCCAGCAGGCCGGGACGGAGCTCTGGAAACACCATATATTTT. It is translated as CASRPGRSSGNTIYF.